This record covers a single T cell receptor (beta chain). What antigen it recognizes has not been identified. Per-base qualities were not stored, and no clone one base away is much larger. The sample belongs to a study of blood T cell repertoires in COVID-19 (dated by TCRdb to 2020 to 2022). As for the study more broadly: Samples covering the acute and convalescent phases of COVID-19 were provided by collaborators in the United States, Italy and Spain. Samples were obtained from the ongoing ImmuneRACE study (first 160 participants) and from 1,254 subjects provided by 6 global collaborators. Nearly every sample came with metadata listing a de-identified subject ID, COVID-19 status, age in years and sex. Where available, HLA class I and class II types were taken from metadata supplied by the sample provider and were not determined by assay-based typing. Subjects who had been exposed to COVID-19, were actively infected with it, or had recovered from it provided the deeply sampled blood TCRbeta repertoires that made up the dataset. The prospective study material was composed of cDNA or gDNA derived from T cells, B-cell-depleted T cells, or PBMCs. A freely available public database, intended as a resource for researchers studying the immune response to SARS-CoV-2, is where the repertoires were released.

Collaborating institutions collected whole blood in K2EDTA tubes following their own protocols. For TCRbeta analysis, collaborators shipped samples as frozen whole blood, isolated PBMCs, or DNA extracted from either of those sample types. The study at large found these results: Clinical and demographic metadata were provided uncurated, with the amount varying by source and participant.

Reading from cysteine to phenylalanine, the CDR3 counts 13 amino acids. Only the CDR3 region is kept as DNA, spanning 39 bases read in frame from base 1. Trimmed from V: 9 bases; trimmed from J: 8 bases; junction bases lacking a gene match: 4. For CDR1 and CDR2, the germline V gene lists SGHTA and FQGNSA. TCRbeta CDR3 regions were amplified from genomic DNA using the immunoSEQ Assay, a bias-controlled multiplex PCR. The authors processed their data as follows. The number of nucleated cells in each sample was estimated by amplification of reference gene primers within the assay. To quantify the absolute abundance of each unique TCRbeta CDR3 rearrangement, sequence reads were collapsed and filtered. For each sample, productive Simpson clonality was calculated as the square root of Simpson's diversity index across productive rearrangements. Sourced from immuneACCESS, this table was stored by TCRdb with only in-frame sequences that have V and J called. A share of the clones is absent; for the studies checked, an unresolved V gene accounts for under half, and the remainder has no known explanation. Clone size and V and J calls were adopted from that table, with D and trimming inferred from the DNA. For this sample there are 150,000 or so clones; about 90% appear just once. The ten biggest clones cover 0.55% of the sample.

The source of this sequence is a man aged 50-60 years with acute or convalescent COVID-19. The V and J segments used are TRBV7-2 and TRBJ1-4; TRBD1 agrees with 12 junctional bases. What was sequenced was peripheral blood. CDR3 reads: CASTGTGGEKLFF. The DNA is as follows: TGTGCCAGTACCGGGACAGGGGGCGAAAAACTGTTTTTT.